These 2 T cell receptor beta chains share one sample of origin, sequenced in a study of long-term antiretroviral therapy in people with HIV. At survey level, the immunoSEQ assay was run in its v3.0 version. Some clones are missing from TCRdb's copy, which holds only in-frame ones; the method was immunoSEQ multiplex PCR. The table shows just under 40,000 clones, with 80% to 90% occurring only once. The specimen comprised unsorted PBMCs, sampled just before starting antiretroviral therapy. Every receptor here comes from a woman aged 18-29 years with HIV.

The rearrangement links TRBV14 to TRBJ2-1; D might be TRBD2 (5 bases). Germline CDR1 is SGHDN and CDR2 is FVKESK. CDR3 length: 14 amino acids. Trimming took 4 bases from V and 4 from J, leaving 11 bases between them. Written as DNA, the CDR3 is TGTGCCAGCAGCCCCAGCACGGGATACAATGAGCAGTTCTTC. Translating it yields CASSPSTGYNEQFF.

This clone was counted between two and nine times. This chain uses TRBV6-1 with TRBJ1-2, with D uncertain. This CDR3 region has 13 residues. Germline-derived CDR1 and CDR2 are MNHNS and SASEGT. Deletions cut 3 bases from V and 6 bases from J, with 11 bases between. The CDR3 DNA reads as TGTGCCAGCAGTGAGCCAATCTCGAATGGCTACACCTTC. It encodes CASSEPISNGYTF.